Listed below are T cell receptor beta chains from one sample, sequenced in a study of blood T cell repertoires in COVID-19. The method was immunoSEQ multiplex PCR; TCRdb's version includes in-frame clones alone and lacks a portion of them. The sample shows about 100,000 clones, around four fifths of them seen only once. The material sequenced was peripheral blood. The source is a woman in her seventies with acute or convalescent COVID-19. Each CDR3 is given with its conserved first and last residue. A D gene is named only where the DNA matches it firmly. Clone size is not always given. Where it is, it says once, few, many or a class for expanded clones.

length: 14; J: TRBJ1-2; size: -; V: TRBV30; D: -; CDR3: CAWSISGGYYGYTF; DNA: TGTGCCTGGAGTATCTCTGGGGGCTACTATGGCTACACCTTC
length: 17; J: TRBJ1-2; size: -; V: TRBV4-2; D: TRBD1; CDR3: CASSQDRTGGINYGYTF; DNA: TGTGCCAGCAGCCAGGATCGGACAGGGGGAATAAACTATGGCTACACCTTC
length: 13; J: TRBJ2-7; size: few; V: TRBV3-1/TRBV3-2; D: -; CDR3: CASSRRDPHEQYF; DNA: TGTGCCAGCAGCCGCCGGGATCCCCACGAGCAGTACTTC
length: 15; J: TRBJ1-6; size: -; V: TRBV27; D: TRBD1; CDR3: CASSLQWTGYSPLHF; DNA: TGTGCCAGCAGTTTACAGTGGACAGGGTATTCACCCCTCCACTTT
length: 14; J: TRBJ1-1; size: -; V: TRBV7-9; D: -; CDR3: CASSLAFGAPEAFF; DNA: TGTGCCAGCAGCTTAGCGTTCGGAGCCCCCGAAGCTTTCTTT
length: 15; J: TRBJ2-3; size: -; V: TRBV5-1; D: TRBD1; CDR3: CASRQQGQNTDTQYF; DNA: TGCGCCAGCAGACAACAGGGGCAAAACACAGATACGCAGTATTTT
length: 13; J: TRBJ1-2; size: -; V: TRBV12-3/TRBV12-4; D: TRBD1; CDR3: CASRLTGGYGYTF; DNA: TGTGCCAGCAGGCTGACAGGGGGGTATGGCTACACCTTC
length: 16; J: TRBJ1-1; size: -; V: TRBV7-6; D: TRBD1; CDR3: CASSWAGTGVDTEAFF; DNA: TGTGCCAGCAGCTGGGCCGGGACAGGAGTCGACACTGAAGCTTTCTTT
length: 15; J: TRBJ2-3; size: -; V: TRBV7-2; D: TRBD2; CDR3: CASSPAGGRTDTQYF; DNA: TGTGCCAGCAGCCCCGCGGGGGGGAGAACAGATACGCAGTATTTT
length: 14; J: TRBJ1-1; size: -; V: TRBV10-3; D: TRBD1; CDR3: CAITWDRLKAEAFF; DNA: TGTGCCATCACCTGGGACAGGTTGAAGGCTGAAGCTTTCTTT
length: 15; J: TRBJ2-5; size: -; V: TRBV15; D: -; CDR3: CATSRDDGRRETQYF; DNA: TGTGCCACCAGCAGAGATGATGGGAGAAGGGAGACCCAGTACTTC
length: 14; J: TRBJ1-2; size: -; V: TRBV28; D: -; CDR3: CASSRGNENYGYTF; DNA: TGTGCCAGCAGCCGCGGGAACGAAAACTATGGCTACACCTTC
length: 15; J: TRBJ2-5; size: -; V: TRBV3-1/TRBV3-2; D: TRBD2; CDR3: CASAGGSGGQETQYF; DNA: TGTGCCAGCGCCGGGGGTAGCGGGGGCCAAGAGACCCAGTACTTC
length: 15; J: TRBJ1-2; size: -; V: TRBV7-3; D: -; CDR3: CASSSSTLEDYGYTF; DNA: TGTGCCAGCAGCTCCTCGACACTGGAGGACTATGGCTACACCTTC
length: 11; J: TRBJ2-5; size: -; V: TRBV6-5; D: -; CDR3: CATRVIETQYF; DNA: TGTGCCACCCGAGTGATTGAGACCCAGTACTTC
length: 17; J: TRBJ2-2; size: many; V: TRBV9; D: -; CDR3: CASSALDRLANTGELFF; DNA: TGTGCCAGCAGCGCCCTCGACAGACTAGCGAACACCGGGGAGCTGTTTTTT
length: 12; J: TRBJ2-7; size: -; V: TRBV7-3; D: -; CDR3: CASSVEGNEQYF; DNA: TGTGCCAGCAGCGTAGAGGGAAACGAGCAGTACTTC
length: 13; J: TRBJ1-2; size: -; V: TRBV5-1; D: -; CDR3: CASSLVSGNGYTF; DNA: TGCGCCAGCAGCTTGGTTTCAGGGAATGGCTACACCTTC
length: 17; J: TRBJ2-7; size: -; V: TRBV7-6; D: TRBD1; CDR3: CASSLAPPGQGGYEQYF; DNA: TGTGCCAGCAGCTTAGCCCCCCCGGGACAGGGAGGGTACGAGCAGTACTTC
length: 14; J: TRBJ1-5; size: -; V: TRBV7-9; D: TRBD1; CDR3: CASSLGQAGQPQHF; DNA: TGTGCCAGCAGCTTGGGACAGGCAGGGCAGCCCCAGCATTTT
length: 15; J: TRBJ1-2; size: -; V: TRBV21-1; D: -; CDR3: CASSKVAGPHYGYTF; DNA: TGTGCCAGCAGCAAAGTGGCGGGGCCTCACTATGGCTACACCTTC
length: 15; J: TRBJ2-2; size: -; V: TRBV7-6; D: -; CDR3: CASSLYRGDTGELFF; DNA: TGTGCCAGCAGCTTATATAGGGGCGACACCGGGGAGCTGTTTTTT
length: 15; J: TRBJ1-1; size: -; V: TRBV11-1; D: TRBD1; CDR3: CASSPGDRKNTEAFF; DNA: TGTGCCAGCAGCCCAGGGGACAGGAAGAACACTGAAGCTTTCTTT
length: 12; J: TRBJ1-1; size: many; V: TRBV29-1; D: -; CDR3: CSVQRGNTEAFF; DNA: TGCAGCGTACAGCGGGGGAACACTGAAGCTTTCTTT
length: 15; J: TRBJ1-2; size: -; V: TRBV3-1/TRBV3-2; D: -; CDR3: CASSQRGPQGGGYTF; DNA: TGTGCCAGCAGCCAAAGGGGCCCCCAGGGAGGTGGCTACACCTTC
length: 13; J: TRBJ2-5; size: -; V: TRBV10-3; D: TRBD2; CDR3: CAIGLAAQETQYF; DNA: TGTGCCATCGGACTAGCGGCCCAAGAGACCCAGTACTTC
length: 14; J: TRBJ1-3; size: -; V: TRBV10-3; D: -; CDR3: CAIGGQNSGNTIYF; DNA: TGTGCCATCGGGGGACAAAACTCTGGAAACACCATATATTTT
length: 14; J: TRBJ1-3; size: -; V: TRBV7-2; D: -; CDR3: CASSLLGIADTIYF; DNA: TGTGCCAGCAGCTTATTGGGTATCGCGGACACCATATATTTT
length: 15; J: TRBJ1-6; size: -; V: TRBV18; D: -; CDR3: CASSPLWGDDSPLHF; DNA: TGTGCCAGCTCACCACTCTGGGGGGATGATTCACCCCTCCACTTT
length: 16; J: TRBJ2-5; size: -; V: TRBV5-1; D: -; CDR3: CASSPTLRGSQETQYF; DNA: TGCGCCAGCAGCCCGACCCTTAGGGGGAGTCAAGAGACCCAGTACTTC
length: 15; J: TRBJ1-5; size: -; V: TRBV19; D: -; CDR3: CASSLQGLSNQPQHF; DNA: TGTGCCAGTAGTCTCCAGGGCCTTAGCAATCAGCCCCAGCATTTT
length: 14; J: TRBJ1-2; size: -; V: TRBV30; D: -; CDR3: CAWSATAWGYGYTF; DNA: TGTGCCTGGAGTGCGACAGCCTGGGGCTATGGCTACACCTTC
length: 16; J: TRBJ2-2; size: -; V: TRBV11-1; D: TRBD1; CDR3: CASSNPTGSNTGELFF; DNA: TGTGCCTCTAGTAACCCGACAGGGAGTAACACCGGGGAGCTGTTTTTT
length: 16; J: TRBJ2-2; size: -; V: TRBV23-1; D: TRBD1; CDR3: CASSQEGQQGTGELFF; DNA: TGCGCCAGCAGTCAAGAGGGGCAACAGGGGACCGGGGAGCTGTTTTTT
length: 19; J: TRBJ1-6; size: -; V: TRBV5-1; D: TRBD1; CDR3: CASSHIPDRRLLSNSPLHF; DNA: TGCGCCAGCAGCCACATACCGGACAGGCGGTTATTATCTAATTCACCCCTCCACTTT
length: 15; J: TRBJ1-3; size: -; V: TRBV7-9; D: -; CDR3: CASSSPRGSGNTIYF; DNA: TGTGCCAGCAGCTCCCCGAGAGGCTCTGGAAACACCATATATTTT
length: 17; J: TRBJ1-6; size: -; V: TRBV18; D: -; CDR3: CASSPLRVSSYNSPLHF; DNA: TGTGCCAGCTCACCACTCAGGGTGAGCTCCTATAATTCACCCCTCCACTTT
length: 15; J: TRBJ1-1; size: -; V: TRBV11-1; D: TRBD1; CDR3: CASSFGTGGNTEAFF; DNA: TGTGCCAGCAGCTTCGGGACAGGGGGTAACACTGAAGCTTTCTTT
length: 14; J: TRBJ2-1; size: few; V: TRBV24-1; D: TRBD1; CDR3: CATREGTGTSEQFF; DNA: TGTGCCACCAGAGAAGGGACAGGGACGAGTGAGCAGTTCTTC
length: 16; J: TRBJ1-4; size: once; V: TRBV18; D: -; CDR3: CASSPMSGSMNEKLFF; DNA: TGTGCCAGCTCACCGATGTCGGGGTCCATGAATGAAAAACTGTTTTTT
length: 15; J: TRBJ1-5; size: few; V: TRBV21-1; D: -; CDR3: CASSSLQPSNQPQHF; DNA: TGTGCCAGCAGCTCATTACAACCCAGCAATCAGCCCCAGCATTTT
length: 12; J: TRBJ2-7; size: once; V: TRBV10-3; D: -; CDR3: CAISESEDEQYF; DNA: TGTGCCATCAGTGAGTCCGAGGACGAGCAGTACTTC
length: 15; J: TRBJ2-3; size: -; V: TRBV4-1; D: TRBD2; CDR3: CASSHLAGGSDTQYF; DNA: TGCGCCAGCAGCCACCTGGCGGGGGGTTCGGATACGCAGTATTTT